The 18 T cell receptor beta chains below all came from one sample that was sequenced in a study of T cell repertoires in cytomegalovirus infection. TCRdb passed the reads through MiXCR, listing each CDR3 protein once. The sample includes 500,000 or so distinct CDR3 sequences, 16% of them seen just once. The sequencing input was CD8+ T cells from PBMCs. The receptors were gathered from a human donor in good health (CMV status not recorded). Some clones in this sample may be carry-over from other donors' samples.

This clonotype appeared a few times. The chain carries TRBV20-1 and TRBJ1-1, with TRBD1 matching over 8 bases. The V gene's germline CDR1 is DFQATT and CDR2 SNEGSKA (reference sequence). V lost 4 bases and J lost 2; bases outside the gene matches: 9. This CDR3 is built from 15 residues. The CDR3 DNA reads as TGCAGTGCTACCCTCGGCAGGGGGCTTAACACTGAAGCTTTCTTT. It codes for CSATLGRGLNTEAFF.

In its sample, this clonotype was seen a few times. The chain is built from TRBV27 and TRBJ1-6; D perhaps matches TRBD1 (5 bases). CDR1 is MNHEY, CDR2 SMNVEV, per germline (reference sequence). The CDR3 has 15 amino acids. V was shortened by 2 bases and J by 5 bases, with 10 bases between the two germline ends. CDR3: CASSLNGQDNSPLHF. CDR3 DNA sequence: TGTGCCAGCAGTTTAAACGGACAAGATAATTCACCCCTCCACTTT.

The rearrangement uses TRBV28 and TRBJ1-3; D unresolved. Deletions cut 7 bases from V and 2 bases from J, with 15 bases between. Germline V gene lookup returns CDR1 MDHEN and CDR2 SYDVKM. The CDR3 has 15 residues. The CDR3 protein is CASTLTQTAGNTIYF. In DNA form, the CDR3 reads TGTGCCAGCACTCTAACCCAAACCGCTGGAAACACCATATATTTT.

This clonotype was detected ten times or more. CDR3 residues: CAIYPGASNEQFF. The CDR3 DNA sequence: TGTGCCATCTACCCGGGGGCTTCAAATGAGCAGTTCTTC. This chain links TRBV7-9 with TRBJ2-1; D is possibly TRBD1 or TRBD2 (6 bases each). The V gene's germline CDR1 is SEHNR and CDR2 FQNEAQ (reference sequence). V was shortened by 10 bases and J by 7 bases, with 17 bases between the two germline ends. This CDR3 has 13 residues. Looking up the rest from reference TRBV7-9 and TRBJ2-1 gives the full variable domain: DTGVSQNPRHKITKRGQNVTFRCDPISEHNRLYWYRQTLGQGPEFLTYFQNEAQLEKSRLLSDRFSAERPKGSFSTLEIQRTEQGDSAMYLCAIYPGASNEQFFGPGTRLTVL.

V usage is TRBV27 and J usage is TRBJ1-1; the D is unclear. Trimming removed 3 bases at V and 1 base at J, with 12 bases between. The CDR3 spans 15 residues. Germline CDR1 is MNHEY and CDR2 is SMNVEV (reference sequence). Written as DNA, the CDR3 is TGTGCCAGCAGTTTGTGGGCTCGGGGGAACACTGAAGCTTTCTTT. Its protein is CASSLWARGNTEAFF.

This clonotype was observed at least ten times. V and J are TRBV12-3 or TRBV12-4 and TRBJ1-1; weak D call: TRBD1 (5 bases). V was shortened by 5 bases and J by 0 bases, with 10 bases between the two germline ends. The CDR3 length is 14 residues. The CDR3 protein is CASSPRGMNTEAFF. The CDR3 DNA reads as TGTGCCAGCAGTCCTAGGGGTATGAACACTGAAGCTTTCTTT.

The table lists this clonotype with a few counts. The rearrangement uses TRBV20-1 and TRBJ2-7; 7 nucleotides line up with TRBD2. V was clipped by 5 bases and J by 2 bases; unmatched bases: 12. The CDR3 length is 15 residues. Germline CDR1 DFQATT, CDR2 SNEGSKA (reference sequence). CDR3 coding DNA: TGCAGTGCTGACCATCCTAGCGGTAGTACCTACGAGCAGTACTTC. It is translated as CSADHPSGSTYEQYF.

This chain links TRBV2 with TRBJ1-5; TRBD1 matches at 7 bases. V dropped 4 bases and J dropped 4; count of bases not matched to a gene: 7. The germline CDR1 and CDR2 sequences are SNHLY and FYNNEI. The CDR3 consists of 15 residues. CDR3 DNA: TGTGCCAGCAGTGGAAATCGGGACAGAAATCAGCCCCAGCATTTT. Its protein product is CASSGNRDRNQPQHF.

Concerning this clonotype: Because the CDR3 is missing its conserved closing phenylalanine or tryptophan, this is likely a read error. This chain links TRBV7-9 with TRBJ1-5; 7 nucleotides align to TRBD1. This CDR3 spans 12 amino acids. J was trimmed by 5 bases and V by 11 bases; bases with no gene match: 6. Germline CDR1 and CDR2: SEHNR and FQNEAQ (reference sequence). The CDR3 DNA sequence: TGTGCCTCTGGACAGGCCGATCAGCCCCAGCATGTT. It is translated as CASGQADQPQHV.

The chain has TRBV20-1 and TRBJ1-2; D gene unclear. Trimming took off 0 bases at V and 3 bases at J, with 14 bases between the two ends. The germline gives CDR1 DFQATT, CDR2 SNEGSKA (reference sequence). This CDR3 is built from 15 residues. In DNA form, the CDR3 reads TGCAGTGCTAGAGATACAAGGGCACCTCACTATGGCTACACCTTC. It translates to CSARDTRAPHYGYTF.

This clonotype was picked up many times. The genes are TRBV7-9 and TRBJ2-2, with D perhaps TRBD1 (6 bases). The V gene's germline CDR1 is SEHNR and CDR2 FQNEAQ (reference sequence). The CDR3 length is 16 residues. V was trimmed by 5 bases and J by 2 bases, leaving 15 bases between them. CDR3 coding DNA: TGTGCCAGCAGCGTCTTAACAGGGCCCAACACCGGGGAGCTGTTTTTT. Translation gives CASSVLTGPNTGELFF.

This clonotype occurred a few times. The genes are TRBV5-4 and TRBJ2-2; D gene unclear. Per the germline V gene, CDR1 is SGHNT and CDR2 is YYREEE (reference sequence). V gave up 3 bases and J gave up 6 bases, with 12 bases separating them. The CDR3 consists of 14 residues. In DNA form, the CDR3 reads TGTGCCAGCAGCTCCGAGGTCAGGCCCGGGGAGCTGTTTTTT. Its translation: CASSSEVRPGELFF.

The CDR3 DNA is TGCAGTGCTAGAGATAGGGCAGAGAGCTCCTACGAGCAGTACTTC. Translating it yields CSARDRAESSYEQYF. The J gene is TRBJ2-7, the V gene TRBV20-1; D uncertain. The CDR3 length is 15 residues. In germline, CDR1 is DFQATT, CDR2 SNEGSKA (reference sequence). V lost 0 bases, J lost 0 bases, and 12 bases lay in between.

This clonotype was picked up many times. The chain joins TRBV27 to TRBJ2-2; D might be TRBD2 (6 bases). Germline values: CDR1 MNHEY, CDR2 SMNVEV (reference sequence). Trimming left V 4 bases short and J 4 bases short, with 16 bases between. The length of the CDR3 is 16 residues. The CDR3 reads CASSSGRLDFTGELFF. The CDR3 DNA follows: TGTGCCAGCAGTTCCGGACGACTAGATTTCACCGGGGAGCTGTTTTTT.

This CDR3 reads CASSESGVEGMNTEAFF. The DNA of the CDR3 is TGCGCCAGCAGTGAGTCGGGGGTCGAGGGTATGAACACTGAAGCTTTCTTT. This chain connects TRBV10-1 to TRBJ1-1, with D perhaps matching TRBD1 (5 bases). The germline V gene encodes CDR1 WNHNN and CDR2 SYGVQD (reference sequence). The CDR3 runs to 17 residues. V shed 0 bases and J shed 0 bases, with 14 bases lying between them.

This clonotype was seen repeatedly, ten times or more. The chain recombines TRBV6-6 with TRBJ2-4, with 7 bases fitting TRBD1. CDR3 length equals 15 residues. V lost 0 bases, J lost 2 bases, and 1 base stayed unmatched. Germline CDR1 is MNHNY and CDR2 is SVGAGI (reference sequence). CDR3 bases: TGTGCCAGCAGTTACTCCAGGGGGTCCAAAAACATTCAGTACTTC. Its protein is CASSYSRGSKNIQYF.

The V and J genes are TRBV5-8 and TRBJ1-5, with a possible D match to TRBD1 (5 bases). Germline assignment: CDR1 SGHTS and CDR2 YDEGEE. This CDR3 spans 14 amino acids. The V and J ends lost 2 bases and 7 bases respectively, with 13 bases between them. The CDR3 coding sequence is TGTGCCAGCAGCTTTAGCAGGGCCAGGCAGCCCCAGCATTTT. As protein: CASSFSRARQPQHF.

This clonotype appeared a single time. The chain combines TRBV28 with TRBJ1-3; D is undetermined. The V gene's germline CDR1 is MDHEN and CDR2 SYDVKM. The CDR3 is 16 amino acids. The germline V and J ends were trimmed by 6 bases and 0 bases, with 15 bases remaining between them. In DNA, the CDR3 is TGTGCCAGCAGGCCAGCTTGGTCCCTCTCTGGAAACACCATATATTTT. Translated, it gives CASRPAWSLSGNTIYF.